The 26 T cell receptor beta chains below come from one sample, sequenced in a study of blood T cells in healthy people across ages. A second PCR of about 7 to 12 cycles used a sample-barcoded 5' primer and a J-beta primer mix. TCRdb re-called the 5' RACE reads through MiXCR, storing one row per CDR3 protein. The table records about 1,800,000 distinct CDR3 sequences, 28% of them present only once. The sample taken for sequencing was blood. The receptors here all came from a woman in her twenties or thirties in good health.

The rearrangement links TRBV30 to TRBJ2-2, with D possibly being TRBD2 (5 bases). CDR1 is GTSNPN, CDR2 SVGIG, per germline (reference sequence). The CDR3 runs to 13 residues. Trimming took off 2 bases at V and 1 base at J, with 5 bases between the two ends. CDR3 in amino acids: CAWSRGNTGELFF. The CDR3 nucleotides are TGTGCCTGGAGTCGGGGGAACACCGGGGAGCTGTTTTTT.

The CDR3 coding sequence is TGTGCCAGCACCCAACGGGGACAGGGGGGCTACGAGCAGTACTTC. This gives the protein CASTQRGQGGYEQYF. The chain recombines TRBV6-6 with TRBJ2-7; 11 nucleotides match TRBD1. J lost 3 bases, V lost 7 bases, and 8 bases had no gene match. Germline V gene data show CDR1 as MNHNY and CDR2 as SVGAGI (reference sequence). The CDR3 runs 15 residues.

The sample holds a few counts of this clonotype. The chain recombines TRBV6-5 with TRBJ2-7; D ambiguous. The CDR3 sequence is 14 residues long. The germline V gene has CDR1 MNHEY and CDR2 SVGAGI. V lost 0 bases, J lost 4 bases, and 10 bases lay in between. CDR3 coding DNA: TGTGCCAGCAGTTACTCGGGCCTCTTATACGAGCAGTACTTC. Encoded protein: CASSYSGLLYEQYF.

In this sample, this clonotype turned up a few times. The chain carries TRBV27 and TRBJ2-7; D may be TRBD2 (6 bases). Germline-derived CDR1 and CDR2 are MNHEY and SMNVEV (reference sequence). CDR3 length: 16 amino acids. Trimming removed 4 bases from V and 1 base from J, with 17 bases in between. As DNA, the CDR3 is TGTGCCAGCAGTTCGCTTCGGGCGGGAATGTCCTACGAGCAGTACTTC. Amino acids: CASSSLRAGMSYEQYF.

This rearrangement joins TRBV14 to TRBJ2-1, with TRBD2 matching over 10 bases. The junction had 8 bases not matched to a gene; V was cut back by 3 bases and J by 6 bases. Germline V CDR1 and CDR2: SGHDN, FVKESK. This CDR3 has 16 residues. The CDR3 DNA sequence: TGTGCCAGCAGCCATCAACGGTGGACTAGCGGCAATGAGCAGTTCTTC. Translating it yields CASSHQRWTSGNEQFF. Using reference TRBV14 and TRBJ2-1 for the parts outside the CDR3, the full variable domain is EAGVTQFPSHSVIEKGQTVTLRCDPISGHDNLYWYRRVMGKEIKFLLHFVKESKQDESGMPNNRFLAERTGGTYSTLKVQPAELEDSGVYFCASSHQRWTSGNEQFFGPGTRLTVL.

This clonotype was counted between two and nine times. The rearrangement uses TRBV12-3 or TRBV12-4 and TRBJ1-5; no definite D call. V lost 6 bases and J lost 0, with 15 bases in between. The CDR3 extends over 16 amino acids. CDR3 nucleotides: TGTGCCAGCAGCCCCTGGAGCGTTAATAGCAATCAGCCCCAGCATTTT. It yields the protein CASSPWSVNSNQPQHF.

This clonotype was seen a few times. This chain links TRBV29-1 with TRBJ1-4; 8 nucleotides agree with TRBD1. This CDR3 has 13 residues. In germline, CDR1 is SQVTM, CDR2 ANQGSEA. The J segment lost 7 bases and the V segment lost 4 bases, leaving 5 bases of the junction unmatched. CDR3: CSVAGTGGEKLFF. The CDR3, as DNA: TGCAGCGTTGCGGGGACAGGTGGTGAAAAACTGTTTTTT.

This clonotype showed up just a few times. The chain links TRBV18 to TRBJ1-2, with no clear D. V gave up 0 bases and J gave up 4 bases, with 18 bases separating them. Germline V gene data show CDR1 as KGHSH and CDR2 as LQKENI. The CDR3 spans 17 residues. The CDR3: CASSPPDGVLQLYGYTF. As DNA, the CDR3 is TGTGCCAGCTCACCACCGGATGGGGTCCTACAACTCTATGGCTACACCTTC.

This clonotype was observed a few times. The chain carries TRBV15 and TRBJ2-5; no clear D. V was shortened by 5 bases and J by 11 bases, with 15 bases between the two germline ends. There are 12 residues in the CDR3. Per the germline V gene, CDR1 is LNHNV and CDR2 is YYDKDF (reference sequence). The CDR3 nucleotides read TGTGCCACCAGCCCCTTCTACAATGAGCAGTACTTC. This codes for CATSPFYNEQYF.

In this sample, this clonotype turned up many times. The genes are TRBV3-1 and TRBJ2-7; 8 bases map to TRBD1. The CDR3 is 13 amino acids. V lost 4 bases and J lost 6; bases outside the gene matches: 5. The germline V gene encodes CDR1 LGHDT and CDR2 YNNKEL (reference sequence). DNA for the CDR3: TGTGCCAGCAGCCCGAACGACAGGGGCGAGCAGTACTTC. Amino acid sequence: CASSPNDRGEQYF.

This clonotype has more than one count but fewer than ten. Sequence at one end of the junction differs from germline and may be a read error. V gene TRBV29-1 combines with J gene TRBJ2-6, with D perhaps matching TRBD1 (5 bases). This CDR3 region has 14 residues. Per germline, CDR1 SQVTM and CDR2 ANQGSEA. The CDR3 DNA follows: TGCAGCGCCTCAAATTTCTCTGGGGCCAACGTCCTGATTTTC. This gives the protein CSASNFSGANVLIF.

The chain recombines TRBV2 with TRBJ2-3; 7 bases map to TRBD1. Per germline, CDR1 SNHLY and CDR2 FYNNEI. The ends lost 1 base at V and 2 bases at J; junction bases unmatched: 3. The length of the CDR3 is 15 residues. The CDR3 reads CASSEVGTVTDTQYF. The CDR3 nucleotides read TGTGCCAGCAGTGAAGTAGGGACAGTCACAGATACGCAGTATTTT.

V usage is TRBV27 and J usage is TRBJ1-5, with D hard to call. The V end lost 10 bases, the J end lost 2 bases, and 15 bases lay between the germline ends. Germline V lookup: CDR1 MNHEY, CDR2 SMNVEV (reference sequence). CDR3 length: 14 residues. As DNA, the CDR3 is TGTGCCACTCAGGACGAGCATTGCAATCAGCCCCAGCATTTT. Protein product: CATQDEHCNQPQHF.

This clonotype was detected ten times or more. The V gene is TRBV24-1, the J gene TRBJ2-5; 9 bases match TRBD2. The germline V gene has CDR1 KGHDR and CDR2 SFDVKD. Germline trimming cut 2 bases from V and 4 bases from J; bases unmatched to any gene: 4. There are 15 residues in the CDR3. The CDR3 DNA follows: TGTGCCACCAGTGATTCGGGGACTAGCCTAGAGACCCAGTACTTC. This translates into CATSDSGTSLETQYF.

J is TRBJ2-1 and V is TRBV20-1; 13 nucleotides line up with TRBD2. This CDR3 has 16 amino acids. Per the germline V gene, CDR1 is DFQATT and CDR2 is SNEGSKA (reference sequence). Losses at the gene ends were 5 bases for V and 9 bases for J; bases not matched to a gene: 13. CDR3 residues: CSAATSGGAIYGEQFF. CDR3 in DNA: TGCAGTGCTGCTACTAGCGGGGGGGCAATTTACGGTGAGCAGTTCTTC.

Only a few counts were recorded for this clonotype. The V call is TRBV29-1, the J call TRBJ2-4; D perhaps matches TRBD2 (5 bases). This CDR3 is built from 13 residues. Germline V gene data show CDR1 as SQVTM and CDR2 as ANQGSEA. V lost 4 bases, J lost 13 bases, and 20 bases lay in between. The chain's CDR3 is CSVAAGSDWEQYF. In DNA form, the CDR3 reads TGCAGCGTTGCGGCAGGCTCAGATTGGGAGCAGTACTTC. Looking up the rest from reference TRBV29-1 and TRBJ2-4 gives the full variable domain: SAVISQKPSRDICQRGTSLTIQCQVDSQVTMMFWYRQQPGQSLTLIATANQGSEATYESGFVIDKFPISRPNLTFSTLTVSNMSPEDSSIYLCSVAAGSDWEQYFGAGTRLSVL.

The table lists this clonotype with a few counts. V usage is TRBV20-1 and J usage is TRBJ1-2; D unresolved. Between the trimmed V and J ends, which lost 6 bases and 8 bases, there was a span of 22 bases. This CDR3 is built from 14 residues. The germline CDR1 and CDR2 sequences are DFQATT and SNEGSKA (reference sequence). The CDR3 bases are TGCAGTGCCCGAGACTGGACGGAGGAGAGAGGCTACACCTTC. The encoded protein is CSARDWTEERGYTF.

This clonotype was found a few times. This rearrangement joins TRBV12-5 to TRBJ1-1; TRBD1 agrees at 7 bases. The CDR3 runs to 12 residues. With 4 bases clipped from V and 4 bases from J, the junction kept 0 bases outside the gene matches. Germline CDR1 reads LGHNT; CDR2 reads FRNRAP. Here the CDR3 DNA reads TGTGCTAGTGGTTGGGACAGCACTGAAGCTTTCTTT. Translated: CASGWDSTEAFF.

This clonotype occurred many times. The chain couples TRBV10-3 to TRBJ1-5, with D uncertain. CDR3 size: 13 residues. Germline loops: CDR1 ENHRY, CDR2 SYGVKD. The V end lost 6 bases, the J end lost 1 base, and 7 bases lay between the germline ends. The CDR3 is CAISPDSNQPQHF. The CDR3 coding sequence is TGTGCCATCAGCCCGGACAGCAATCAGCCCCAGCATTTT.

This chain joins TRBV7-2 and TRBJ2-5; a possible D gene is TRBD1 (6 bases). The J call is doubtful: the DNA matches TRBJ2-7 better. This CDR3 comprises 12 residues. The germline CDR1 and CDR2 sequences are SGHTA and FQGNSA. The CDR3 nucleotides are TGTGCCAGCACCTTCCAGGGGTACGAGCAGTACTTC. Protein sequence: CASTFQGYEQYF.

Comments on this clonotype: This may come from a read error, since a much larger clone is one base off. The chain links TRBV5-1 to TRBJ2-1; 8 bases agree with TRBD1. From germline, CDR1 is SGHRS and CDR2 YFSETQ. This CDR3 is 15 amino acids long. The CDR3 DNA is TGCGCCAGCAGCTGGGGACAGGACCTTGACAATGAGCGGTTCTTC. Encoded protein: CASSWGQDLDNERFF.

This clonotype came up once. Being one base from a much bigger clone, this may be a read error. This chain connects TRBV6-5 to TRBJ2-7; TRBD2 might be the D (5 bases). The CDR3 runs to 11 residues. Looked up from germline, CDR1 is MNHEY and CDR2 is SVGAGI. The CDR3 spells CASRERGERYF. The CDR3 DNA follows: TGTGCCAGCAGGGAACGTGGGGAGCGGTACTTC.

J is TRBJ2-3 and V is TRBV18, with D tentatively TRBD2 (5 bases). This CDR3 comprises 14 residues. Trimming pared 2 bases from V and 2 bases from J, leaving 8 bases between. Germline loops: CDR1 KGHSH, CDR2 LQKENI. As DNA, the CDR3 is TGTGCCAGCTCACCAGAGGGATCCACAGATACGCAGTATTTT. Translating gives CASSPEGSTDTQYF. The variable domain in full, with the rest retrieved from reference TRBV18 and TRBJ2-3, is NAGVMQNPRHLVRRRGQEARLRCSPMKGHSHVYWYRQLPEEGLKFMVYLQKENIIDESGMPKERFSAEFPKEGPSILRIQQVVRGDSAAYFCASSPEGSTDTQYFGPGTRLTVL.

This clonotype turned up a few times. The chain has TRBV28 and TRBJ1-5; D call uncertain. The germline CDR1 and CDR2 sequences are MDHEN and SYDVKM. This CDR3 comprises 14 residues. V was trimmed by 6 bases and J by 5 bases, leaving 14 bases between them. The CDR3, as DNA: TGTGCCAGCAGGGGCAGCGCTGTCCATCAGCCCCAGCATTTT. Amino acids: CASRGSAVHQPQHF.

Comment on this clonotype: The germline gene is not matched at one end of the junction; a read error may be the cause. The J gene is TRBJ1-2, the V gene TRBV4-1, with D possibly matching TRBD1 (5 bases). Germline V CDR1 and CDR2: MGHRA, YSYEKL. The CDR3 extends over 15 amino acids. The CDR3 sequence: CASRQVGGYLGGYTF. Here the CDR3 DNA reads TGCGCCAGCCGCCAAGTGGGGGGGTACCTCGGTGGCTACACCTTC.

This clonotype was seen more than once but under ten times. The junction and the germline gene differ at one end; a read error may be behind it. The J gene is TRBJ2-7, the V gene TRBV20-1, with TRBD2 as a possible D gene (7 bases). This CDR3 region has 15 residues. Germline values: CDR1 DFQATT, CDR2 SNEGSKA (reference sequence). The CDR3: CSAGEGGGSSYEQYF. In DNA form, the CDR3 reads TGCAGTGCTGGAGAGGGGGGGGGGTCCTCCTACGAGCAGTACTTC.